The 24 T cell receptor beta chains listed next were all sequenced from one sample in a study of blood T cell repertoires in COVID-19. Sequencing was performed with immunoSEQ multiplex PCR; in TCRdb, only in-frame clones are kept and a portion is missing. The repertoire holds 200,000 to 300,000 clones, with approximately 83% as singletons. Specimen: peripheral blood. Receptors were obtained from a woman under 40 who had recovered from COVID-19.

In DNA, the CDR3 is TGCGCCAGCAGCCCCCAAGGGGGCGCGGTTCAGCCCCAGCATTTT. This translates into CASSPQGGAVQPQHF. This rearrangement joins TRBV4-1 to TRBJ1-5; 7 bases agree with TRBD1. The CDR3 is 15 amino acids. Germline V lookup: CDR1 MGHRA, CDR2 YSYEKL. V gave up 4 bases and J gave up 6 bases; unmatched junction bases: 9.

The rearrangement joins TRBV5-1 to TRBJ2-5; D perhaps matches TRBD2 (5 bases). The CDR3 extends over 14 amino acids. Germline values: CDR1 SGHRS, CDR2 YFSETQ. Deletions cut 5 bases from V and 5 bases from J, with 16 bases between. In nucleotides, the CDR3 is TGCGCCAGCAGTCAACGGGGAGTGGACGAGACCCAGTACTTC. It is translated as CASSQRGVDETQYF.

The chain has TRBV29-1 and TRBJ1-1; 11 bases line up with TRBD1. The CDR3 loop spans 14 amino acids. Germline CDR1 SQVTM, CDR2 ANQGSEA. V shed 4 bases and J 5 bases; nucleotides not matched to a gene: 6. The CDR3 is CSVVRDRGKTEAFF. In nucleotides, the CDR3 is TGCAGCGTTGTTCGGGACAGGGGGAAGACTGAAGCTTTCTTT.

V and J are TRBV5-1 and TRBJ2-1; perhaps TRBD1 as D (6 bases). The CDR3 has 15 amino acids. V lost 3 bases, J lost 8 bases, and 18 bases lay in between. Germline CDR1 reads SGHRS; CDR2 reads YFSETQ. The CDR3 DNA follows: TGCGCCAGCAGCTGGAGACTCAATGGGGGCGATGAGCAGTTCTTC. Its translation is CASSWRLNGGDEQFF.

The chain is built from TRBV7-6 and TRBJ2-7; TRBD1 aligns across 9 bases. The J segment lost 6 bases and the V segment lost 5 bases, leaving 2 bases of the junction unmatched. Germline CDR1 reads SGHVS; CDR2 reads FNYEAQ. The CDR3 consists of 12 residues. CDR3 bases: TGTGCCAGCAGCCCGGACAGGGGCGAGCAGTACTTC. Protein: CASSPDRGEQYF.

The J gene is TRBJ2-3, the V gene TRBV7-3; the D gene is possibly TRBD1 (6 bases). The CDR3 totals 15 residues. Trimming took off 3 bases at V and 5 bases at J, with 15 bases between the two ends. The germline CDR1 and CDR2 sequences are SGHTA and FQGTGA. CDR3 region: CASSFAGTIRDTQYF. The CDR3, as DNA: TGTGCCAGCAGCTTCGCCGGGACAATACGAGATACGCAGTATTTT.

This rearrangement joins TRBV27 to TRBJ2-3, with a weak D call TRBD2 (5 bases). This CDR3 spans 15 amino acids. Per the germline V gene, CDR1 is MNHEY and CDR2 is SMNVEV (reference sequence). V was shortened by 7 bases and J by 4 bases, with 18 bases between the two germline ends. CDR3 region: CASKLGETRADTQYF. CDR3 DNA: TGTGCCAGCAAACTAGGCGAGACGCGGGCAGATACGCAGTATTTT.

The V and J genes are TRBV27 and TRBJ1-2; the match to TRBD1 covers 8 bases. CDR1 is MNHEY and CDR2 is SMNVEV in the germline V gene (reference sequence). Trimming removed 2 bases from V and 8 bases from J; junction bases left unmatched: 7. The length of the CDR3 is 14 residues. The CDR3 region has the DNA TGTGCCAGCAGTTTACTCCAGGGGGCAGGAGGCTACACCTTC. Protein: CASSLLQGAGGYTF.

The gene calls are TRBV4-1 and TRBJ2-1, with no clear D. The germline V gene encodes CDR1 MGHRA and CDR2 YSYEKL. There are 13 residues in the CDR3. The V end lost 1 base, the J end lost 6 bases, and 7 bases lay between the germline ends. Here the CDR3 reads CASSQVAANEQFF. CDR3 nucleotide sequence: TGCGCCAGCAGCCAAGTGGCGGCCAATGAGCAGTTCTTC.

This clone was detected a few times. The chain links TRBV6-2 or TRBV6-3 to TRBJ2-2; 9 nucleotides match TRBD2. The CDR3 loop spans 17 amino acids. Trimming removed 5 bases from V and 5 bases from J; junction bases left unmatched: 12. CDR1 and CDR2 (germline): MNHEY, SVGEGT. CDR3 in amino acids: CASSLPRVAGVTGELFF. The DNA for the CDR3 is TGTGCCAGCAGTCTCCCCCGAGTAGCGGGGGTAACCGGGGAGCTGTTTTTT.

The J gene is TRBJ2-5, the V gene TRBV7-3; a weak D match, TRBD1 (6 bases). Looked up from germline, CDR1 is SGHTA and CDR2 is FQGTGA. V shed 0 bases and J shed 3 bases, with 11 bases lying between them. The CDR3 has 15 amino acids. CDR3 bases: TGTGCCAGCAGCTTAACGGGGGCAGAGGAAGAGACCCAGTACTTC. Its protein product is CASSLTGAEEETQYF.

The DNA of the CDR3 is TGCGCCAGCAGCTTGGGACAGGGAAGGGCGCCTAATGAAAAACTGTTTTTT. This encodes CASSLGQGRAPNEKLFF. The rearrangement links TRBV5-1 to TRBJ1-4, with 7 bases fitting TRBD1. J was trimmed by 3 bases and V by 0 bases; bases with no gene match: 8. Germline CDR1 and CDR2: SGHRS and YFSETQ. There are 17 residues in the CDR3.

The rearrangement links TRBV18 to TRBJ2-7, with no clear D. V was pared by 3 bases and J by 5 bases, with 5 bases between. The CDR3 has 11 amino acids. The germline V gene encodes CDR1 KGHSH and CDR2 LQKENI. CDR3 region: CASSPLDEQYF. In DNA, the CDR3 is TGTGCCAGCTCACCCCTCGACGAGCAGTACTTC.

This clone was seen only a few times. The rearrangement uses TRBV21-1 and TRBJ1-1; the D segment call TRBD1 is taken from the table without a DNA check. TRBV21-1 is termed a pseudogene. CDR3 size: 16 residues. CDR3 region: CASSPRRSRDCTEAFF. CDR3 DNA: TGTGCCAGCAGCCCTAGAAGGTCCAGGGATTGCACTGAAGCTTTCTTT.

V and J are TRBV3-1 (or the pseudogene TRBV3-2) and TRBJ2-5; D remains ambiguous. Between the trimmed V and J ends, which lost 4 bases and 2 bases, there was a span of 5 bases. Germline V gene sequence: CDR1 LGHDT, CDR2 YNNKEL (reference sequence). The CDR3 is 12 residues long. The CDR3 reads CASSLPQETQYF. The CDR3 region has the DNA TGTGCCAGCAGCCTCCCTCAAGAGACCCAGTACTTC.

This rearrangement joins TRBV14 to TRBJ1-2; 9 nucleotides agree with TRBD1. The CDR3 is made up of 15 amino acids. Per the germline V gene, CDR1 is SGHDN and CDR2 is FVKESK. The trim removed 1 base at V and 7 bases at J, leaving 7 bases unmatched. CDR3 bases: TGTGCCAGCAGCCAAGTAACCACAGGGGGCGGTGGCTACACCTTC. Translation: CASSQVTTGGGGYTF. Looking up the rest from reference TRBV14 and TRBJ1-2 gives the full variable domain: EAGVTQFPSHSVIEKGQTVTLRCDPISGHDNLYWYRRVMGKEIKFLLHFVKESKQDESGMPNNRFLAERTGGTYSTLKVQPAELEDSGVYFCASSQVTTGGGGYTFGSGTRLTVV.

The chain uses TRBV4-2 and TRBJ2-3; TRBD2 aligns across 9 bases. From germline, CDR1 is LGHNA and CDR2 YNFKEQ. The length of the CDR3 is 15 residues. J lost 4 bases, V lost 4 bases, and 6 bases had no gene match. The CDR3 DNA reads as TGTGCCAGCAGCCTGCTAGCGGGGATCTCAGATACGCAGTATTTT. Encoded protein: CASSLLAGISDTQYF.

The table lists this clone with a count of one. As DNA, the CDR3 is TGTGCCAGCAGGTCGACAGGGCTGGACGATGGCTACACCTTC. The encoded protein is CASRSTGLDDGYTF. The chain is built from TRBV6-6 and TRBJ1-2, with 7 bases fitting TRBD1. The CDR3 has 14 residues. The germline gives CDR1 MNHNY, CDR2 SVGAGI (reference sequence). V was pared by 6 bases and J by 6 bases, with 10 bases of the junction left unmatched.

This chain uses TRBV7-9 with TRBJ1-2, with 11 bases matching TRBD1. The CDR3 sequence is 16 residues long. Germline V gene data show CDR1 as SEHNR and CDR2 as FQNEAQ (reference sequence). V lost 4 bases to trimming and J lost 7 bases; unmatched junction nucleotides: 11. The CDR3 coding sequence is TGTGCCAGCAGCTGGGGTCCGGGACAGGGGGTCTCTGGCTACACCTTC. This translates into CASSWGPGQGVSGYTF.

The chain uses TRBV30 and TRBJ1-1; D is unresolved. The CDR3 covers 12 residues. The V end lost 3 bases, the J end lost 11 bases, and 16 bases lay between the germline ends. CDR1 GTSNPN and CDR2 SVGIG come from the germline V gene (reference sequence). CDR3 in DNA: TGTGCCTGGAGCCGGGGAACCTGGGAGGCTTTCTTT. Translating gives CAWSRGTWEAFF. The full variable domain, completed using reference TRBV30 and TRBJ1-1, is SQTIHQWPATLVQPVGSPLSLECTVEGTSNPNLYWYRQAAGRGLQLLFYSVGIGQISSEVPQNLSASRPQDRQFILSSKKLLLSDSGFYLCAWSRGTWEAFFGQGTRLTVV.

V gene TRBV19 combines with J gene TRBJ2-5, with D possibly TRBD2 on 5 matching bases. The CDR3 sequence is 13 residues long. Trimming removed 7 bases from V and 0 bases from J, with 9 bases in between. CDR1 is LNHDA and CDR2 is SQIVND in the germline V gene (reference sequence). The CDR3 is CASKFGNQETQYF. As DNA, the CDR3 is TGTGCCAGTAAATTCGGGAACCAAGAGACCCAGTACTTC.

J is TRBJ1-5 and V is TRBV2; D is perhaps TRBD1 (6 bases). Trimming left V 6 bases short and J 3 bases short, with 12 bases between. Germline lookup yields CDR1 SNHLY and CDR2 FYNNEI. The CDR3 is made up of 14 amino acids. DNA of the CDR3: TGTGCCAGCAGACCCAGGGGCATCAATCAGCCCCAGCATTTT. Protein sequence: CASRPRGINQPQHF.

The rearrangement joins TRBV4-2 to TRBJ2-2, with TRBD2 matching 13 bases. V was clipped by 4 bases and J by 1 base; unmatched bases: 6. Germline assignment: CDR1 LGHNA and CDR2 YNFKEQ. The CDR3 has 18 residues. The DNA for the CDR3 is TGTGCCAGCAGCCCCGGACTAGCGGGGGCCAAGAACACCGGGGAGCTGTTTTTT. Protein sequence: CASSPGLAGAKNTGELFF.

The CDR3 loop is CASSASGGQYNEQFF. DNA for the CDR3: TGCGCCAGCAGCGCTAGCGGGGGGCAGTACAATGAGCAGTTCTTC. The chain carries TRBV5-1 and TRBJ2-1, with 11 bases matching TRBD2. CDR1 and CDR2 (germline): SGHRS, YFSETQ. The CDR3 has 15 amino acids. V lost 4 bases, J lost 4 bases, and 4 bases stayed unmatched.